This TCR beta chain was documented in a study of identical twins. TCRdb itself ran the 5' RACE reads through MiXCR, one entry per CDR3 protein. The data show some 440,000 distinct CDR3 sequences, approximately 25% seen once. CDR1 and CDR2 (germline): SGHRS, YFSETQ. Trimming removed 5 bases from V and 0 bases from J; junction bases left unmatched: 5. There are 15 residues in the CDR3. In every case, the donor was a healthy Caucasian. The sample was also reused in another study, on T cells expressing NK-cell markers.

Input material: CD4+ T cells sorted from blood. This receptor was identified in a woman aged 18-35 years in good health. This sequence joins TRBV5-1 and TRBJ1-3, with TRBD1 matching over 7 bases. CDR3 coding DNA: TGCGCCAGCAGGGAAGGGACAGTCTCTGGAAACACCATATATTTT. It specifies CASREGTVSGNTIYF. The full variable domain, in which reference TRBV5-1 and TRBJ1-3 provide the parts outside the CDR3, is KAGVTQTPRYLIKTRGQQVTLSCSPISGHRSVSWYQQTPGQGLQFLFEYFSETQRNKGNFPGRFSGRQFSNSRSEMNVSTLELGDSALYLCASREGTVSGNTIYFGEGSWLTVV.